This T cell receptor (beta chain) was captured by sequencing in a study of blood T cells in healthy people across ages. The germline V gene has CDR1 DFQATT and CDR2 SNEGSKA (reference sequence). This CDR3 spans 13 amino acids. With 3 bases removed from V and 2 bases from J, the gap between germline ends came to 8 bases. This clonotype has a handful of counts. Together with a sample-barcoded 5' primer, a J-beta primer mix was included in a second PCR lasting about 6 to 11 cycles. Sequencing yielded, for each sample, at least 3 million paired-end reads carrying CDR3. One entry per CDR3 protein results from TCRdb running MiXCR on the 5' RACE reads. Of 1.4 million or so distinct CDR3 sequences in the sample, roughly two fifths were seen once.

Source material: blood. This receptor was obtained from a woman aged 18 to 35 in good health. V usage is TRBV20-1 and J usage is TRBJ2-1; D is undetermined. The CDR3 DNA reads TGCAGTGCTAGGGACGGACCCTACAATGAGCAGTTCTTC. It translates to CSARDGPYNEQFF.